The 2 T cell receptor beta chains listed next were all sequenced from one sample in a study of post-analysis software for immune sequencing data. The study, taken as a whole, reports: Included in a set of about five TRBV segments more frequent in patients than controls were TRBV5-6, TRBV5-1 and TRBV20-1.

Unique molecular identifiers had been added to the TCR beta cDNA libraries. MiXCR, applied by TCRdb to the PCR reads, yields one record per CDR3 protein. The data contain fewer than 850,000 distinct CDR3 sequences, around 27% of them seen just once; the ten biggest clones take up 0.55% to 0.65%. These TCRs are of unknown antigen specificity. Input material: blood. These receptors were taken from a girl aged 5-17 years with multiple sclerosis.

The chain joins TRBV27 to TRBJ1-5; D not certain. The length of the CDR3 is 14 residues. Germline CDR1 reads MNHEY; CDR2 reads SMNVEV (reference sequence). V was cut by 0 bases and J by 5 bases, with 8 bases left in between. For the CDR3, the DNA is TGTGCCAGCAGTTTATCTCTTCGGGATCAGCCCCAGCATTTT. Translating gives CASSLSLRDQPQHF.

This chain links TRBV10-3 with TRBJ1-1, with D uncertain. This CDR3 region has 15 residues. Germline loops: CDR1 ENHRY, CDR2 SYGVKD. Trimming shortened V by 4 bases and J by 7 bases, and 19 bases separated the two germline ends. CDR3 amino acids: CAISGRASGVFEAFF. The CDR3 DNA follows: TGTGCCATCAGTGGTCGGGCCTCTGGGGTATTTGAAGCTTTCTTT.